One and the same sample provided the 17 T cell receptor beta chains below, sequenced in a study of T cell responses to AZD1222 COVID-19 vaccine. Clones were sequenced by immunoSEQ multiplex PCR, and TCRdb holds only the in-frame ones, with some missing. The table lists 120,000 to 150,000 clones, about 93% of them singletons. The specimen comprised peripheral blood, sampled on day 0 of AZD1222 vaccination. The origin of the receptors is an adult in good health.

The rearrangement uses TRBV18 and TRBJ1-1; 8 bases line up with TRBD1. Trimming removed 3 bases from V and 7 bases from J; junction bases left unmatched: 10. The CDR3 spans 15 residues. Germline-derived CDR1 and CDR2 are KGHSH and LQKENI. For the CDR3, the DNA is TGTGCCAGCTCACCGGCAGGGGGCGGGATCAGTGAAGCTTTCTTT. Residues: CASSPAGGGISEAFF.

CDR3: CASSGPGQGSLSGNTIYF. The CDR3 DNA sequence: TGTGCCAGCAGCGGGCCGGGACAGGGATCCCTCTCTGGAAACACCATATATTTT. This chain links TRBV11-2 with TRBJ1-3; 9 nucleotides match TRBD1. After removal of 5 bases from V and 0 bases from J, the junction contained 11 bases not matched to a gene. This CDR3 has 18 residues. From germline, CDR1 is SGHAT and CDR2 FQNNGV.

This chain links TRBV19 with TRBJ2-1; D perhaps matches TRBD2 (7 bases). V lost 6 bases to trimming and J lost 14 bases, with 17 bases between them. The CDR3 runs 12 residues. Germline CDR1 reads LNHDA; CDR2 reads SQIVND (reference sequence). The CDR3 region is CASSSPGGMEFF. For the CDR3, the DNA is TGTGCCAGTAGCTCCCCGGGGGGCATGGAGTTCTTC.

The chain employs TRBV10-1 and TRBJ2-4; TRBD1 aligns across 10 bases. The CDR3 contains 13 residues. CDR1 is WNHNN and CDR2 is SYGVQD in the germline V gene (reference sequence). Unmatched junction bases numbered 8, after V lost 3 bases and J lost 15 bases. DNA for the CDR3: TGCGCCAGCAGTGACCCGGGACAGGGGTCGGTGTACTTC. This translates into CASSDPGQGSVYF.

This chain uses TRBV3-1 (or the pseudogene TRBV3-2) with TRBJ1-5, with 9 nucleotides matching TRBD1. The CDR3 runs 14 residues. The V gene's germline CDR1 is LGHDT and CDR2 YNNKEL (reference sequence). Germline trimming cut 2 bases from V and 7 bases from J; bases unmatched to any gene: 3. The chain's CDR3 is CASSQRDRDQPQHF. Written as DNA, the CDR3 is TGTGCCAGCAGCCAAAGGGACAGGGACCAGCCCCAGCATTTT.

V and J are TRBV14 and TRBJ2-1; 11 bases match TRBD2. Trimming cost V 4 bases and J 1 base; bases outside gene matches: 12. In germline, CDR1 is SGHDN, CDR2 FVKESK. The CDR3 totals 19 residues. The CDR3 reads CASSPHFGLAGGSYNEQFF. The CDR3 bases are TGTGCCAGCAGCCCTCACTTCGGACTAGCGGGTGGTTCCTACAATGAGCAGTTCTTC. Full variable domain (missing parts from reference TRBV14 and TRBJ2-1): EAGVTQFPSHSVIEKGQTVTLRCDPISGHDNLYWYRRVMGKEIKFLLHFVKESKQDESGMPNNRFLAERTGGTYSTLKVQPAELEDSGVYFCASSPHFGLAGGSYNEQFFGPGTRLTVL.

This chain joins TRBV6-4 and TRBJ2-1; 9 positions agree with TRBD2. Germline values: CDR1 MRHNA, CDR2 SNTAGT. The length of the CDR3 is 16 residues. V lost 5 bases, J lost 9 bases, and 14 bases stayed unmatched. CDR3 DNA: TGTGCCAGCAGTAGAGAAGGGCTAGCGGGAATTGGTGAGCAGTTCTTC. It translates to CASSREGLAGIGEQFF.

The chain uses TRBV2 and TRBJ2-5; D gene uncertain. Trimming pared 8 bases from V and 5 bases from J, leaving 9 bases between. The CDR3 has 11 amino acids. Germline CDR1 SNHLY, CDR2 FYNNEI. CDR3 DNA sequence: TGTGCCAGCGTAATGGAGGAGACCCAGTACTTC. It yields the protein CASVMEETQYF.

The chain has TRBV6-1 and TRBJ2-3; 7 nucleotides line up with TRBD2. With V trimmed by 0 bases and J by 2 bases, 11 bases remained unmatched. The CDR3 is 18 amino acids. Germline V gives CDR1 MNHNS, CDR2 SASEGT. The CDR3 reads CASSEARVLAANTDTQYF. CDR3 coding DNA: TGTGCCAGCAGTGAAGCGCGGGTCCTAGCGGCGAACACAGATACGCAGTATTTT.

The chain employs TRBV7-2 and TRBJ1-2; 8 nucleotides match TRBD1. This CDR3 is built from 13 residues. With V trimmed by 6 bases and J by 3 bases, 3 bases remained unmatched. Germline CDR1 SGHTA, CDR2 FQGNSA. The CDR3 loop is CASSSDRDYGYTF. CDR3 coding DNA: TGTGCCAGCAGTTCGGACAGGGACTATGGCTACACCTTC. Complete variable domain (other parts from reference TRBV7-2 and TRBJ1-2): GAGVSQSPSNKVTEKGKDVELRCDPISGHTALYWYRQSLGQGLEFLIYFQGNSAPDKSGLPSDRFSAERTGGSVSTLTIQRTQQEDSAVYLCASSSDRDYGYTFGSGTRLTVV.

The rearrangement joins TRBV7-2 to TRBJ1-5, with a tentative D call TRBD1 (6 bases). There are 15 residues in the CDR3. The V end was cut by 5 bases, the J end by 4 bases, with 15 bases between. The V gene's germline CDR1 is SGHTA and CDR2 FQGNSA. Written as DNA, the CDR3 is TGTGCCAGCAGCCCAGCAGGGACACCTAATCAGCCCCAGCATTTT. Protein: CASSPAGTPNQPQHF.

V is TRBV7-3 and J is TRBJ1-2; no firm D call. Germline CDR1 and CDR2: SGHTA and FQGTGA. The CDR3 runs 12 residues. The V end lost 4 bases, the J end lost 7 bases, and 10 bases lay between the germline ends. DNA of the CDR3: TGTGCCAGCAGCTGGGGAAATTCTGGCTACACCTTC. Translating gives CASSWGNSGYTF.

CDR3 protein: CASSSDRVLNEKLFF. The CDR3 nucleotides are TGTGCCAGCAGTTCCGACAGGGTACTAAATGAAAAACTGTTTTTT. The chain uses TRBV6-5 and TRBJ1-4; 7 bases line up with TRBD1. Trimming at V came to 4 bases and at J to 5 bases, leaving 7 bases not matched to a gene. Per the germline V gene, CDR1 is MNHEY and CDR2 is SVGAGI. This CDR3 has 15 residues.

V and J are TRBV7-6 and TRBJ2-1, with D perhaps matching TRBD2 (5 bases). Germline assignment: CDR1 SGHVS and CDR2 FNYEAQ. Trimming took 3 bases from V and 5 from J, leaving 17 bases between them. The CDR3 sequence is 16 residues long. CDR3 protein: CASSLDQQRPHNEQFF. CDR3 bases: TGTGCCAGCAGCTTGGACCAGCAGCGGCCCCACAATGAGCAGTTCTTC.

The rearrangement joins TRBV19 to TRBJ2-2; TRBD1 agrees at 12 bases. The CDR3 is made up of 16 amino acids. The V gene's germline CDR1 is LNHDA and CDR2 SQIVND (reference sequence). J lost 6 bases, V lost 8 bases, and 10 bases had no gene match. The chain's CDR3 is CASYRGDRGPPGELFF. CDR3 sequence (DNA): TGTGCCAGTTACAGAGGGGACAGGGGGCCGCCCGGGGAGCTGTTTTTT. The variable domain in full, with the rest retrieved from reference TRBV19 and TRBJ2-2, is DGGITQSPKYLFRKEGQNVTLSCEQNLNHDAMYWYRQDPGQGLRLIYYSQIVNDFQKGDIAEGYSVSREKKESFPLTVTSAQKNPTAFYLCASYRGDRGPPGELFFGEGSRLTVL.

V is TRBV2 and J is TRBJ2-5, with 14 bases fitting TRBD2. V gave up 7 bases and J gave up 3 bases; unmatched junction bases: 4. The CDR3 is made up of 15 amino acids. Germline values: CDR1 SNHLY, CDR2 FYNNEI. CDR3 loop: CASNRLAGGEETQYF. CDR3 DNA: TGTGCCAGCAATAGACTAGCGGGAGGGGAAGAGACCCAGTACTTC.

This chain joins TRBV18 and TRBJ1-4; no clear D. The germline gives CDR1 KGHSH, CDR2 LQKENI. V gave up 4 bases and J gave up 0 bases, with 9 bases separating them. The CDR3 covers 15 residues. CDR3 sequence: CASSRSMPTNEKLFF. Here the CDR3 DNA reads TGTGCCAGCTCACGGTCGATGCCAACTAATGAAAAACTGTTTTTT. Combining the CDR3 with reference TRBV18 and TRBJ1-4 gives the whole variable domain NAGVMQNPRHLVRRRGQEARLRCSPMKGHSHVYWYRQLPEEGLKFMVYLQKENIIDESGMPKERFSAEFPKEGPSILRIQQVVRGDSAAYFCASSRSMPTNEKLFFGSGTQLSVL.